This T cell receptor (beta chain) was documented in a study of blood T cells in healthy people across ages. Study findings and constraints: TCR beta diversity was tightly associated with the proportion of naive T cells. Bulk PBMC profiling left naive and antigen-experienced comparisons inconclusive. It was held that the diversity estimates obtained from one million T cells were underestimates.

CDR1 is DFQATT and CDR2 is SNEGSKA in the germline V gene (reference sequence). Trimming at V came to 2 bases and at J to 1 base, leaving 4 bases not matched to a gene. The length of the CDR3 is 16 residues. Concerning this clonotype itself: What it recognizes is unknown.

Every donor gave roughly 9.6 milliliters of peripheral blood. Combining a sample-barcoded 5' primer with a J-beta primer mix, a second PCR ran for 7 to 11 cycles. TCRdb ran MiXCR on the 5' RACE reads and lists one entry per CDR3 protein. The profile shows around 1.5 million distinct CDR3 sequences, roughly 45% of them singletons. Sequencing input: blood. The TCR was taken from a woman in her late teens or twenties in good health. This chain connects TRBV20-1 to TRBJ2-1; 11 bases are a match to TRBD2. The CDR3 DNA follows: TGCAGTGCTAGAACTAGCGGGAGTGATTCCTACAATGAGCAGTTCTTC. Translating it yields CSARTSGSDSYNEQFF.